The 15 T cell receptor beta chains reported below all come from one sample, sequenced in a study of blood T cell repertoires in COVID-19. Here immunoSEQ multiplex PCR was the method, and the copy in TCRdb shows in-frame clones only, minus some. The repertoire consists of around 270,000 clones, with 75% to 90% occurring once and the leading ten covering about 4.6%. The sample taken for sequencing was peripheral blood. The receptor set was obtained from a middle-aged man with acute or convalescent COVID-19.

V gene TRBV18 combines with J gene TRBJ1-2; D ambiguous. The CDR3 sequence is 13 residues long. CDR1 and CDR2 from the germline V gene are KGHSH and LQKENI. V was cut by 2 bases and J by 2 bases, with 6 bases left in between. Written as DNA, the CDR3 is TGTGCCAGCTCACCAGGCGGGAACTATGGCTACACCTTC. As protein: CASSPGGNYGYTF.

The gene calls are TRBV6-1 and TRBJ2-7, with a weak D call TRBD1 (6 bases). Germline V lookup: CDR1 MNHNS, CDR2 SASEGT. V was trimmed by 1 base and J by 0 bases, leaving 16 bases between them. This CDR3 region has 17 residues. CDR3 sequence reads: CASSEGSKTGSSYEQYF. CDR3 DNA: TGTGCCAGCAGTGAAGGAAGCAAGACAGGTAGCTCCTACGAGCAGTACTTC.

This clone was recorded only once. The chain recombines TRBV15 with TRBJ1-5; D is uncertain. Germline lookup yields CDR1 LNHNV and CDR2 YYDKDF (reference sequence). This CDR3 region has 14 residues. Trimming took off 0 bases at V and 11 bases at J, with 14 bases between the two ends. CDR3 loop: CATSRDASLQTQHF. CDR3 nucleotide sequence: TGTGCCACCAGCAGAGATGCCAGTTTGCAGACCCAGCATTTT.

The gene calls are TRBV3-1 (or the pseudogene TRBV3-2) and TRBJ1-2; TRBD1 matches 7 bases. The length of the CDR3 is 17 residues. V trimming: 4 bases; J trimming: 0 bases; junction bases outside the gene matches: 11. Germline CDR1 is LGHDT and CDR2 is YNNKEL (reference sequence). This CDR3 reads CASSPHPGQKANYGYTF. The DNA for the CDR3 is TGTGCCAGCAGCCCCCACCCGGGACAGAAAGCTAACTATGGCTACACCTTC.

V is TRBV4-2 and J is TRBJ2-1; D gene ambiguous. The CDR3 loop spans 14 amino acids. CDR1 is LGHNA and CDR2 is YNFKEQ in the germline V gene. V shed 4 bases and J shed 3 bases, with 10 bases lying between them. CDR3 in DNA: TGTGCCAGCAGCCCTGGTGGGCTCTACAATGAGCAGTTCTTC. This encodes CASSPGGLYNEQFF.

The V gene is TRBV27, the J gene TRBJ1-5; 8 nucleotides line up with TRBD1. The V and J ends lost 6 bases and 11 bases, in that order; junction bases with no gene match: 12. Germline CDR1 MNHEY, CDR2 SMNVEV (reference sequence). The CDR3 runs to 14 residues. CDR3 amino acids: CASSPRQGARAQHF. The CDR3 DNA sequence: TGTGCCAGCAGCCCTCGGCAGGGGGCGAGGGCCCAGCATTTT.

The rearrangement joins TRBV6-5 to TRBJ2-7; perhaps TRBD1 as D (6 bases). With 5 bases removed from V and 1 base from J, the gap between germline ends came to 15 bases. This CDR3 spans 15 amino acids. The V gene's germline CDR1 is MNHEY and CDR2 SVGAGI. CDR3 region: CASSRQEDFSYEQYF. CDR3 in DNA: TGTGCCAGCAGTAGACAGGAAGACTTTTCCTACGAGCAGTACTTC.

V gene TRBV5-1 combines with J gene TRBJ1-1; D not certain. CDR3 length equals 13 residues. Between the trimmed V and J ends, which lost 1 base and 3 bases, there was a span of 7 bases. Germline CDR1 reads SGHRS; CDR2 reads YFSETQ. DNA of the CDR3: TGCGCCAGCAGCTTGAGCGTTGACACTGAAGCTTTCTTT. It translates to CASSLSVDTEAFF.

The V and J genes are TRBV6-1 and TRBJ1-2; 7 positions agree with TRBD1. This CDR3 is 13 amino acids long. The V gene's germline CDR1 is MNHNS and CDR2 SASEGT. V lost 1 base, J lost 8 bases, and 4 bases stayed unmatched. The DNA for the CDR3 is TGTGCCAGCAGTGAAGGAGGGGGCGGGGGCTACACCTTC. This codes for CASSEGGGGGYTF.

V gene TRBV18 combines with J gene TRBJ1-6; 7 bases line up with TRBD1. Trimming removed 4 bases from V and 8 bases from J; junction bases left unmatched: 5. CDR1 and CDR2 from the germline V gene are KGHSH and LQKENI. The CDR3 is 14 residues long. CDR3 amino acids: CASSLQGGDSPLHF. The CDR3 nucleotides are TGTGCCAGCTCACTTCAGGGGGGCGATTCACCCCTCCACTTT.

The sample holds one count of this clone. Other nucleotide sequences in the sample specify the same CDR3. J is TRBJ1-2 and V is TRBV3-1 (or the pseudogene TRBV3-2); 9 bases are a match to TRBD1. This CDR3 has 13 amino acids. Germline-derived CDR1 and CDR2 are LGHDT and YNNKEL (reference sequence). The V and J ends lost 4 bases and 8 bases, in that order; junction bases with no gene match: 5. This chain's CDR3 is CASSRTGESGYTF. The CDR3 region has the DNA TGTGCCAGCAGCCGGACAGGGGAAAGCGGCTACACCTTC.

The chain recombines TRBV3-1 (or the pseudogene TRBV3-2) with TRBJ2-5, with D perhaps matching TRBD2 (5 bases). V lost 0 bases, J lost 5 bases, and 10 bases lay in between. The length of the CDR3 is 14 residues. CDR1 is LGHDT, CDR2 YNNKEL, per germline (reference sequence). CDR3 region: CASSQDPTGETQYF. The CDR3 coding sequence is TGTGCCAGCAGCCAAGATCCGACGGGGGAGACCCAGTACTTC.

This CDR3 is CASSLGRGTAEQYF. The DNA of the CDR3 is TGTGCCAGCAGTTTAGGAAGGGGAACCGCCGAGCAGTACTTC. This chain joins TRBV28 and TRBJ2-7; D possibly corresponds to TRBD1 (5 bases). Germline CDR1 reads MDHEN; CDR2 reads SYDVKM. The CDR3 has 14 residues. V was cut by 2 bases and J by 6 bases, with 14 bases left in between. Full variable domain (outside the CDR3, taken from reference TRBV28 and TRBJ2-7): DVKVTQSSRYLVKRTGEKVFLECVQDMDHENMFWYRQDPGLGLRLIYFSYDVKMKEKGDIPEGYSVSREKKERFSLILESASTNQTSMYLCASSLGRGTAEQYFGPGTRLTVT.

The V call is TRBV9, the J call TRBJ1-6, with D unresolved. Germline CDR1 and CDR2: SGDLS and YYNGEE. Trimming removed 4 bases at V and 10 bases at J, with 12 bases between. This CDR3 region has 13 residues. The DNA of the CDR3 is TGTGCCAGCAGCCCCCAGACATTCTCACCCCTCCACTTT. Protein sequence: CASSPQTFSPLHF.

This chain connects TRBV5-4 to TRBJ1-1; tentative D call: TRBD1 (6 bases). CDR1 and CDR2 (germline): SGHNT, YYREEE (reference sequence). The CDR3 has 16 residues. The V end was cut by 3 bases, the J end by 5 bases, with 20 bases between. CDR3: CASSWGIQGVRTEAFF. In DNA, the CDR3 is TGTGCCAGCAGCTGGGGGATACAGGGAGTAAGAACTGAAGCTTTCTTT.